A selection of T cell receptor beta chains follows, all from one sample in a study of memory B cells and T cells in multiple sclerosis. Sequencing used immunoSEQ multiplex PCR; TCRdb keeps in-frame clones, though not all of them. The table lists 35,000 to 55,000 clones, around 79% of them singletons. Their antigen targets remain unknown. The sequencing input was PBMCs from blood kept in culture. All receptors come from a human donor with multiple sclerosis. Both conserved end residues are part of each CDR3. D genes are given only for firm matches. Expanded clones are given a class, and other clones once, few, many or no size at all.

V,J,size,D,CDR3,DNA
TRBV19,TRBJ1-2,once,NA,CASSIAAGFSYGYTF,TGTGCCAGTAGTATAGCAGCGGGGTTTTCCTATGGCTACACCTTC
TRBV7-2,TRBJ2-6,once,NA,CASSRSSRDSGANVLTF,TGTGCCAGCAGCCGATCATCCAGGGACTCTGGGGCCAACGTCCTGACTTTC
TRBV5-4,TRBJ1-2,few,NA,CASSYDSYGYTF,TGTGCCAGCAGCTATGACAGTTATGGCTACACCTTC
TRBV28,TRBJ2-5,NA,NA,CASSPIGGGETQYF,TGTGCCAGCAGCCCTATCGGGGGAGGTGAGACCCAGTACTTC
TRBV7-9,TRBJ2-7,NA,NA,CASSLGDNSYEQYF,TGTGCCAGCAGCTTAGGCGACAACTCCTACGAGCAGTACTTC
TRBV2,TRBJ2-5,NA,TRBD1,CASSESGGRETQYF,TGTGCCAGCAGTGAATCAGGGGGTCGAGAGACCCAGTACTTC
TRBV10-3,TRBJ2-3,NA,NA,CAINSGADTQYF,TGTGCCATAAATAGCGGAGCAGATACGCAGTATTTT
TRBV20-1,TRBJ2-3,NA,TRBD1,CSAGQGFAQYF,TGCAGTGCGGGACAGGGGTTTGCGCAGTATTTT
TRBV4-2,TRBJ2-7,NA,TRBD2,CASSLGTSGGTYEQYF,TGTGCCAGCAGCTTGGGAACTAGCGGGGGGACCTACGAGCAGTACTTC
TRBV9,TRBJ2-5,once,TRBD2,CASSQLAGIETQYF,TGTGCCAGCAGCCAACTAGCGGGTATAGAGACCCAGTACTTC
TRBV6-6,TRBJ1-1,NA,NA,CASSYGGNTEAFF,TGTGCCAGCAGTTACGGGGGGAACACTGAAGCTTTCTTT
TRBV25-1,TRBJ2-7,NA,NA,CASSGVKRGKFYEQYF,TGTGCCAGCAGTGGGGTGAAACGCGGGAAATTCTACGAGCAGTACTTC
TRBV19,TRBJ2-7,NA,TRBD1,CASSMLSGGAYEQYF,TGTGCCAGTAGTATGTTGTCAGGGGGCGCGTACGAGCAGTACTTC
TRBV7-9,TRBJ2-4,NA,TRBD1,CASSPRGLINIQYF,TGTGCCAGCAGCCCGAGGGGGCTCATAAACATTCAGTACTTC
TRBV5-1,TRBJ1-2,NA,NA,CASSTTGSLYGYTF,TGCGCCAGCAGCACTACCGGGAGCCTCTATGGCTACACCTTC
TRBV7-9,TRBJ1-5,few,NA,CASSSDSSGGDINQPQHF,TGTGCCAGCAGCTCGGACTCCTCGGGTGGCGACATCAATCAGCCCCAGCATTTT
TRBV6-5,TRBJ1-5,NA,NA,CASSPTTEPNQPQHF,TGTGCCAGCAGCCCAACAACAGAACCTAATCAGCCCCAGCATTTT
TRBV19,TRBJ1-2,NA,NA,CASSIGRANYGYTF,TGTGCCAGTAGTATCGGAAGGGCTAACTATGGCTACACCTTC
TRBV18,TRBJ1-2,NA,TRBD1,CASSPRDRAVVYGYTF,TGTGCCAGCTCACCTCGGGACAGGGCGGTCGTCTATGGCTACACCTTC
TRBV19,TRBJ1-6,few,NA,CASSILTPRSPLHF,TGTGCCAGTAGTATACTAACCCCCCGTTCACCCCTCCACTTT
TRBV27,TRBJ2-7,NA,TRBD1,CASSLGRGTGAIF,TGTGCCAGCAGTTTAGGCCGCGGGACAGGGGCTATCTTC
TRBV4-3,TRBJ1-4,NA,NA,CASSQLYVAGRGNEKLFF,TGCGCCAGCAGCCAACTCTACGTCGCGGGACGCGGAAATGAAAAACTGTTTTTT
TRBV5-1,TRBJ1-4,NA,NA,CASSLVRTGSEKLFF,TGCGCCAGCAGCTTGGTTCGAACAGGGAGTGAAAAACTGTTTTTT
TRBV7-9,TRBJ1-2,NA,NA,CASSPSGGGYNYGYTF,TGTGCCAGCAGCCCCTCCGGCGGGGGTTATAACTATGGCTACACCTTC
TRBV2,TRBJ2-2,few,TRBD2,CASGRGGGARTGELFF,TGTGCCAGCGGAAGGGGCGGGGGGGCCCGCACCGGGGAGCTGTTTTTT
TRBV6-4,TRBJ2-1,NA,NA,CASSPLGGVSEQFF,TGTGCCAGCAGCCCTTTGGGGGGTGTATCTGAGCAGTTCTTC
TRBV15,TRBJ2-5,NA,NA,CATSTLGGGRETQYF,TGTGCCACCAGCACCCTTGGGGGAGGACGGGAGACCCAGTACTTC
TRBV7-8,TRBJ2-3,NA,NA,CASSYYSGQDTQYF,TGTGCCAGCAGCTACTATAGCGGTCAAGATACGCAGTATTTT
TRBV2,TRBJ1-1,NA,NA,CASSVGRGYEAFF,TGTGCCAGCAGTGTGGGACGTGGCTATGAAGCTTTCTTT
TRBV4-3,TRBJ2-3,few,NA,CASSGVGYLITDTQYF,TGCGCCAGCAGCGGAGTGGGATACCTTATCACAGATACGCAGTATTTT
TRBV10-2,TRBJ2-1,NA,NA,CASSDGPHPHEQFF,TGCGCCAGCAGTGACGGGCCCCATCCCCATGAGCAGTTCTTC
TRBV10-3,TRBJ1-2,few,TRBD1,CAISELGTGIGGYTF,TGTGCCATCAGTGAGCTAGGGACAGGGATAGGTGGCTACACCTTC
TRBV6-5,TRBJ1-2,NA,NA,CASSRGGRSNYGYTF,TGTGCCAGCAGTCGGGGGGGCCGATCCAACTATGGCTACACCTTC
TRBV2,TRBJ1-3,NA,NA,CASSIRGVGGNTIYF,TGTGCCAGCAGTATAAGGGGGGTCGGTGGAAACACCATATATTTT
TRBV6-6,TRBJ2-7,NA,NA,CASTIEGPTYEQYF,TGTGCCAGCACCATAGAGGGGCCTACCTACGAGCAGTACTTC
TRBV29-1,TRBJ2-7,NA,TRBD1,CSVSHPGTDGHEQYF,TGCAGCGTTTCTCACCCCGGGACAGACGGCCACGAGCAGTACTTC
TRBV7-9,TRBJ1-2,NA,TRBD1,CASSKSLDRAGYTF,TGTGCCAGCAGTAAATCCCTAGACAGGGCCGGCTACACCTTC
TRBV29-1,TRBJ1-3,NA,NA,CSANREPGNTIYF,TGCAGCGCAAACAGGGAACCGGGAAACACCATATATTTT
TRBV29-1,TRBJ2-1,NA,NA,CSVEKASSYNEQFF,TGCAGCGTTGAGAAAGCGAGCTCCTACAATGAGCAGTTCTTC
TRBV19,TRBJ2-2,NA,NA,CASSPSAVANTGELFF,TGTGCCAGTAGTCCCTCGGCAGTCGCGAACACCGGGGAGCTGTTTTTT
TRBV2,TRBJ2-1,NA,NA,CASSDDSPNEQFF,TGTGCCAGCAGTGACGACAGCCCAAATGAGCAGTTCTTC
TRBV28,TRBJ2-7,NA,NA,CASSLSRRGAYEQYF,TGTGCCAGCAGTTTATCAAGGCGGGGCGCCTACGAGCAGTACTTT
TRBV4-3,TRBJ1-1,NA,TRBD1,CASSQVGTGGVYTEAFF,TGCGCCAGCAGCCAAGTCGGGACAGGGGGCGTTTACACTGAAGCTTTCTTT
TRBV19,TRBJ1-6,few,NA,CASSPGDRQGNSPLHF,TGTGCCAGTAGTCCAGGGGACCGGCAGGGAAATTCACCCCTCCACTTT
TRBV4-1,TRBJ2-7,few,TRBD1,CASSQGQGTGGGYEQYF,TGCGCCAGCAGCCAAGGTCAGGGGACAGGGGGTGGCTACGAGCAGTACTTC
TRBV5-1,TRBJ2-5,NA,NA,CASSNREEAETQYF,TGCGCCAGCAGCAACAGGGAAGAGGCAGAGACCCAGTACTTC
TRBV9,TRBJ2-2,NA,NA,CASSVASAGELFF,TGTGCCAGCAGCGTAGCGAGTGCCGGGGAGCTGTTTTTT
TRBV6-5,TRBJ1-1,NA,NA,CASMRGREAFF,TGTGCCAGCATGCGGGGCCGAGAAGCTTTCTTT
TRBV5-1,TRBJ2-3,NA,NA,CASSLVPGDSTDTQYF,TGCGCCAGCAGCTTGGTCCCAGGAGATAGCACAGATACGCAGTATTTT
TRBV4-2,TRBJ2-7,NA,TRBD1,CASSQAQGQGFYEQYF,TGTGCCAGCAGCCAAGCTCAGGGACAGGGGTTTTACGAGCAGTACTTC
TRBV21-1,TRBJ2-5,NA,NA,CASSARTSGAGYQETQYF,TGTGCCAGCAGCGCCCGGACTAGCGGGGCAGGGTACCAAGAGACCCAGTACTTC